Here is one T cell receptor beta chain with its context. The target antigen is unknown. These data come from a study of T-cell memory formation after mild COVID-19. Researchers used 5'RACE with constant-segment primers to make TCR alpha and TCR beta cDNA libraries that carry sample barcodes and UMIs. One entry per CDR3 protein, called by TCRdb with MiXCR from the 5' RACE reads. The profile shows some 300,000 distinct CDR3 sequences, 20% to 25% of them singletons. The study, taken as a whole, reports: Among clones contracting day 15 to 85, CD4/CD8 was balanced, whereas later expanders leaned CD4+.

Per germline, CDR1 SNHLY and CDR2 FYNNEI. This CDR3 has 12 residues. Trimming pared 6 bases from V and 6 bases from J, leaving 10 bases between. This clonotype was obtained from a man between 18 and 35 years old who had mild COVID-19 (a few samples of this study predate the infection). Cell type and time point are not known. The chain joins TRBV2 to TRBJ2-3, with D unresolved. The sequencing input was PBMCs or a T cell subset sorted from them (not recorded which). The CDR3 sequence: CASRARRDTQYF. CDR3 DNA sequence: TGTGCCAGCAGGGCGCGTCGGGATACGCAGTATTTT.